This TCR beta chain was captured in a study of Ad26.COV2.S vaccination and SARS-CoV-2 variants. On the study more broadly: Vaccine-arm donor from the placebo-controlled COV1001 Ad26.COV2.S trial.

The V gene lost 2 bases and the J gene lost 6 bases, with 16 bases spanning the gap. Per germline, CDR1 MDHEN and CDR2 SYDVKM. The CDR3 sequence is 15 residues long. The assay was immunoSEQ multiplex PCR, and TCRdb's table has in-frame clones only and misses some. This sample has under 500,000 clones, with about nine tenths found just once. Treatment specified: over 15 received Ad26.COV2.S at low or high dose, single or two shots; five or six received placebo; per-sample allocation not given. At day 63 after the first vaccine or placebo injection, samples were drawn. The input for sequencing was peripheral blood, taken in a trial of Ad26.COV2.S vaccine versus placebo. The chain has TRBV28 and TRBJ1-1; no clear D gene. The sequence was obtained from a person between 18 and 60 years old who received the Ad26.COV2.S COVID-19 vaccine or a placebo. The chain's CDR3 is CASSLVRDVSAEAFF. The CDR3 DNA sequence: TGTGCCAGCAGTTTAGTCCGTGACGTTTCGGCTGAAGCTTTCTTT.